The clone carrying this TCR beta chain was counted only a few times. Its specificity is not known. CDR3 regions were amplified by Arm-PCR using iRepertoire HTBI primers to build TCR beta libraries. TCRdb processed the multiplex PCR reads anew with MiXCR; each CDR3 protein has one entry. This sample carries approximately 350,000 distinct CDR3 sequences, around 15% of them seen once, and the ten largest clones take around 20%. CDR3 length equals 14 residues. Trimming removed 6 bases from V and 2 bases from J, with 14 bases in between. Germline-derived CDR1 and CDR2 are SGDLS and YYNGEE. The time point denotes: newly diagnosed GD, antithyroid drugs for less than 3 months. RNA isolated from PBMCs was used to make the TCR library. The sample is drawn from a study of regulatory T cells in long-lasting Graves disease. Points from the study as a whole: TRBV28, TRBJ1-2 and TRBJ2-5 were favored in persistent disease. Lower TCR diversity was seen in persistent Graves' patients than in newly diagnosed ones. Accuracy might have suffered from few samples.

These data also formed part of another study, on T cells in Graves' hyperthyroidism and ophthalmopathy. That investigation notes: Patients were aged 18 to 65, had disease duration under 2 months, and had newly diagnosed hyperthyroidism.

The receptor comes from a woman aged 18-29 years with Graves disease. The chain has TRBV9 and TRBJ1-1; D possibly corresponds to TRBD1 (6 bases). Sample: peripheral blood mononuclear cells (PBMCs), taken at new diagnosis, from a patient treated with antithyroid drugs. CDR3 sequence: CASNMGGPNTEAFF. The DNA for the CDR3 is TGTGCCAGCAATATGGGGGGCCCCAACACTGAAGCTTTCTTT.